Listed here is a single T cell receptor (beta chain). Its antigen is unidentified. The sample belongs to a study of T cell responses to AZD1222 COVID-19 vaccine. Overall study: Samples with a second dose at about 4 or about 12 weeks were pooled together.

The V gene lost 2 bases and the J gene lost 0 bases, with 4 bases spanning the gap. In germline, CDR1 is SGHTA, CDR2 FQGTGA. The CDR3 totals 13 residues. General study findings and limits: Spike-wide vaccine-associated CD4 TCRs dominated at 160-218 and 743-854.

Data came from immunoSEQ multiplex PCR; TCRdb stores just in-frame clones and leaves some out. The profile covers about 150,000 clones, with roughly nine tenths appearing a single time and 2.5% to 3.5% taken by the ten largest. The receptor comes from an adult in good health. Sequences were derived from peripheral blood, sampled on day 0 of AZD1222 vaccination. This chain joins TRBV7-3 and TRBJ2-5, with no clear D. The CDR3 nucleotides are TGTGCCAGCAGCTTAGCCAACCAAGAGACCCAGTACTTC. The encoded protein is CASSLANQETQYF.